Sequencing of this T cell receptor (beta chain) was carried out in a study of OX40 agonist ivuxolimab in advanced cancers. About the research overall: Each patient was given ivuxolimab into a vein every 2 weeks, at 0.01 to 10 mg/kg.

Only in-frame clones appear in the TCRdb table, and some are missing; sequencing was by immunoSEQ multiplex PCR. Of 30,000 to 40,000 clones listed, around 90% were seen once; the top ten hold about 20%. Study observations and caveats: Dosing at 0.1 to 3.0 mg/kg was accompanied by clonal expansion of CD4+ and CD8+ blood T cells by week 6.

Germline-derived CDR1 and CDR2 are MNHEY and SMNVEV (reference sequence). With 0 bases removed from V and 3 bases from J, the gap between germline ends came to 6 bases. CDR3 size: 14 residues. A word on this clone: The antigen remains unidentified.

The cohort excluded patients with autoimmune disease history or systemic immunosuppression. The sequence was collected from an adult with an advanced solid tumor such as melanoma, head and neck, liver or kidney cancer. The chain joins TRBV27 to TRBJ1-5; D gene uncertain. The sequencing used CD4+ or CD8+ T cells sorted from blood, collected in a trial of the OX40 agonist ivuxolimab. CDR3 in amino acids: CASSLSSVNQPQHF. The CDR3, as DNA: TGTGCCAGCAGTTTATCGTCAGTCAATCAGCCCCAGCATTTT.